The sequence of this T cell receptor beta chain was determined in a study of T cell responses to AZD1222 COVID-19 vaccine. Findings and limits, study-wide: Seropositive status at baseline applied to only a handful of AZD1222 recipients. Vaccination with two AZD1222 doses was followed by a rise in Spike-specific TCR breadth and depth.

Using immunoSEQ multiplex PCR, the repertoire was profiled, and TCRdb retains in-frame clones only, with some absent. The sample holds over 65,000 clones, 80% to 90% seen once. Points on this clone: Its antigen is still unknown.

The receptor's source is an adult in good health. The source material was peripheral blood, sampled on day 0 of AZD1222 vaccination.

The CDR3 nucleotides are TGTGCCAGCAGTGAGAGTCGAGACACCGGGGAGCTGTTTTTT. Encoded protein: CASSESRDTGELFF. The rearrangement joins TRBV6-1 to TRBJ2-2; no firm D call. The CDR3 has 14 residues. V lost 3 bases, J lost 3 bases, and 8 bases lay in between. Germline CDR1 MNHNS, CDR2 SASEGT.